These T cell receptor beta chains were read from a single sample in a study of T-cell reconstitution after alpha-beta-depleted transplantation in children. Using its own MiXCR run on the PCR reads, TCRdb lists one record per CDR3 protein. The data hold some 600,000 distinct CDR3 sequences, with roughly 13% observed a single time. The sequencing here drew on PBMCs, mostly from graft donor cells, taken 360 days after TCRalphabeta/CD19-depleted stem cell transplant. These receptors were obtained from a male patient younger than 18 who had a stem cell transplant for acute myeloid leukemia, so the T cells may come from the graft donor. The CDR3 runs from the conserved cysteine through the conserved F or W. D genes are given only for firm matches. The size field is filled for only some rows; it gives once, few, many or a size class.

d_call j_call clone_size v_call cdr3_aa cdr3_nt
TRBD1 TRBJ1-1 . TRBV28 CASSLGSMGQLNTEAFF TGTGCCAGCAGTTTAGGCTCCATGGGACAGTTGAACACTGAAGCTTTCTTT
TRBD1 TRBJ2-7 many TRBV6-1 CASRDRAFDEQYF TGTGCCAGCAGAGACAGGGCTTTTGACGAGCAGTACTTC
TRBD2 TRBJ2-3 few TRBV9 CASSAASGHPDTQYF TGTGCCAGCAGCGCCGCTAGCGGGCACCCAGATACGCAGTATTTT
. TRBJ1-2 once TRBV12-3/TRBV12-4 CASTRGNYGYTF TGTGCCAGCACCCGGGGCAACTATGGCTACACCTTC
. TRBJ2-1 many TRBV5-1 CASSLIGTLPYNEQFF TGCGCCAGCAGCTTGATCGGGACTCTCCCGTACAATGAGCAGTTCTTC
TRBD2 TRBJ2-7 . TRBV4-2 CASSQGLAGLISYEQYF TGTGCCAGCAGCCAGGGACTAGCGGGATTAATCTCCTACGAGCAGTACTTC
. TRBJ2-1 . TRBV20-1 CSARRSVSYNEQFF TGCAGTGCTCGAAGGAGCGTCTCCTACAATGAGCAGTTCTTC
. TRBJ2-1 few TRBV4-3 CASSPGLRTYNEQFF TGCGCCAGCAGCCCCGGACTACGAACCTACAATGAGCAGTTCTTC
TRBD2 TRBJ2-1 many TRBV14 CASSHRAGVSYNEQFF TGTGCCAGCAGCCACCGAGCGGGAGTGTCCTACAATGAGCAGTTCTTC
. TRBJ2-3 . TRBV6-2/TRBV6-3 CASSYPGGTDTQYF TGTGCCAGCAGTTACCCTGGGGGCACAGATACGCAGTATTTT
. TRBJ2-2 few TRBV7-9 CASRPRPGTHDTGELFF TGTGCCAGCAGACCCCGCCCCGGGACACACGACACCGGGGAGCTGTTTTTT
TRBD1 TRBJ2-7 few TRBV7-9 CASSLRSAGQGAYEQYF TGTGCCAGCAGCTTAAGATCGGCGGGACAGGGGGCTTACGAGCAGTACTTC
TRBD1 TRBJ2-7 . TRBV6-1 CATRGTAIYEQYF TGTGCCACCAGGGGGACAGCCATCTACGAGCAGTACTTC
TRBD1 TRBJ1-4 . TRBV6-1 CASSTKMTGGNEKLFF TGTGCCAGCAGTACCAAAATGACAGGGGGTAATGAAAAACTGTTTTTT
. TRBJ2-1 many TRBV28 CASSPSTHNEQFF TGTGCCAGCAGTCCGAGTACCCACAATGAGCAGTTCTTC
. TRBJ1-4 few TRBV11-2 CASSLSPNEKLFF TGTGCCAGCAGCTTGTCACCCAATGAAAAACTGTTTTTT
TRBD2 TRBJ2-1 . TRBV20-1 CSARGGLAGRGPFAGFNEQFF TGCAGTGCTAGAGGAGGGCTAGCGGGACGGGGGCCCTTTGCCGGCTTCAATGAGCAGTTCTTC
. TRBJ2-3 . TRBV28 CASSLSPERTQYF TGTGCCAGCAGTTTATCCCCCGAACGGACGCAGTATTTT
. TRBJ2-5 . TRBV20-1 CGQERSEGETQYF TGCGGCCAGGAGCGCTCCGAAGGAGAGACCCAGTACTTC
. TRBJ2-5 few TRBV10-2 CASRRDPSVQETQYF TGCGCCAGCAGGAGGGATCCTAGCGTCCAAGAGACCCAGTACTTC
TRBD1 TRBJ2-2 few TRBV6-1 CASSPRQGYGTGELFF TGTGCCAGCAGCCCGCGACAGGGCTACGGCACCGGGGAGCTGTTTTTT
TRBD1 TRBJ1-1 few TRBV20-1 CSASHRGTEAFF TGCAGTGCTAGCCACAGGGGGACTGAAGCTTTCTTT
TRBD2 TRBJ2-1 few TRBV12-3/TRBV12-4 CASSLRLAGVSYNEQFF TGTGCCAGCAGCCTAAGACTAGCGGGAGTGTCCTACAATGAGCAGTTCTTC
. TRBJ2-2 few TRBV20-1 CSARDRLGSGELFF TGCAGTGCTAGAGATCGACTGGGTTCCGGGGAGCTGTTTTTT
TRBD2 TRBJ2-2 . TRBV5-8 CASSYPGLARTGELFF TGTGCCAGCAGCTACCCGGGACTAGCGCGGACCGGGGAGCTGTTTTTT
. TRBJ1-3 . TRBV28 CASSLLRTGGNTIYF TGTGCCAGCAGTCTCCTCCGGACGGGCGGAAACACCATATATTTT
TRBD2 TRBJ2-3 few TRBV28 CASILGGISTDTQYF TGTGCCAGCATCCTGGGGGGGATAAGCACAGATACGCAGTATTTT
. TRBJ2-7 many TRBV21-1 CASSPTVTYEQYF TGTGCCAGCAGCCCGACAGTTACCTACGAGCAGTACTTC